This entry lists 28 T cell receptor beta chains sequenced from one sample in a study of blood T cell repertoires in COVID-19. Some clones are missing from TCRdb's copy, which holds only in-frame ones; the method was immunoSEQ multiplex PCR. The sample holds about 54,000 clones, about nine tenths seen once. Sequences were obtained from peripheral blood. The origin of the receptors is a man aged 35-49 years with COVID-19, enrolled during active disease.

The V call is TRBV6-1, the J call TRBJ2-1; the D gene is possibly TRBD2 (5 bases). The CDR3 contains 14 residues. CDR1 and CDR2 from the germline V gene are MNHNS and SASEGT. V was cut by 3 bases and J by 6 bases, with 12 bases left in between. This CDR3 reads CASSEMRAANEQFF. The CDR3 DNA follows: TGTGCCAGCAGTGAGATGAGGGCGGCCAATGAGCAGTTCTTC.

This clone was counted once. The J gene is TRBJ2-5, the V gene TRBV15, with a tentative D call TRBD2 (7 bases). Germline CDR1 and CDR2: LNHNV and YYDKDF (reference sequence). Trimming shortened V by 0 bases and J by 3 bases, and 11 bases separated the two germline ends. This CDR3 comprises 15 residues. This CDR3 is CATSREGGAKETQYF. CDR3 coding DNA: TGTGCCACCAGCAGAGAGGGGGGGGCTAAAGAGACCCAGTACTTC. Full variable domain (missing parts from reference TRBV15 and TRBJ2-5): DAMVIQNPRYQVTQFGKPVTLSCSQTLNHNVMYWYQQKSSQAPKLLFHYYDKDFNNEADTPDNFQSRRPNTSFCFLDIRSPGLGDTAMYLCATSREGGAKETQYFGPGTRLLVL.

This rearrangement joins TRBV5-4 to TRBJ2-2; the D gene is possibly TRBD2 (5 bases). The CDR3 is 15 amino acids. CDR1 is SGHNT, CDR2 YYREEE, per germline (reference sequence). Trimming took 0 bases from V and 5 from J, leaving 11 bases between them. The CDR3 loop is CASSLGGLQTGELFF. The CDR3 DNA sequence: TGTGCCAGCAGCTTGGGAGGGTTACAGACCGGGGAGCTGTTTTTT.

The chain links TRBV27 to TRBJ1-3; a possible D gene is TRBD1 (5 bases). With 5 bases removed from V and 0 bases from J, the gap between germline ends came to 8 bases. There are 14 residues in the CDR3. Germline lookup yields CDR1 MNHEY and CDR2 SMNVEV (reference sequence). CDR3 region: CASSGGTSGNTIYF. The DNA for the CDR3 is TGTGCCAGCAGTGGGGGGACCTCTGGAAACACCATATATTTT.

The rearrangement uses TRBV5-5 and TRBJ2-1; 11 bases align to TRBD2. Germline CDR1 reads SGHKS; CDR2 reads YYEKEE (reference sequence). This CDR3 is built from 17 residues. After removal of 2 bases from V and 0 bases from J, the junction contained 4 bases not matched to a gene. CDR3 sequence reads: CASSFIAGGGSYNEQFF. The CDR3 region has the DNA TGTGCCAGCAGCTTCATAGCGGGAGGGGGCTCCTACAATGAGCAGTTCTTC.

The J gene is TRBJ2-7, the V gene TRBV7-8; TRBD2 matches at 9 bases. The CDR3 sequence is 18 residues long. The junction had 12 bases not matched to a gene; V was cut back by 1 base and J by 2 bases. Germline loops: CDR1 SGHVS, CDR2 FQNEAQ. CDR3 protein: CASSLEEPIAGEAYEQYF. DNA for the CDR3: TGTGCCAGCAGCTTAGAGGAACCGATAGCGGGGGAGGCCTACGAGCAGTACTTC.

V gene TRBV30 combines with J gene TRBJ2-1, with 7 bases fitting TRBD1. This CDR3 contains 14 residues. V was clipped by 0 bases and J by 3 bases; unmatched bases: 2. CDR1 and CDR2 from the germline V gene are GTSNPN and SVGIG (reference sequence). The CDR3 nucleotides read TGTGCCTGGAGTGTAGGGACAGACTACAATGAGCAGTTCTTC. This translates into CAWSVGTDYNEQFF.

This chain uses TRBV10-3 with TRBJ2-7; TRBD1 matches at 7 bases. Germline V gene data show CDR1 as ENHRY and CDR2 as SYGVKD. The trim removed 0 bases at V and 11 bases at J, leaving 7 bases unmatched. This CDR3 has 13 residues. The CDR3 region has the DNA TGTGCCATCAGTGAGTCATCTGTACAGGGGAAGTACTTC. Protein sequence: CAISESSVQGKYF.

This clone was observed once. The chain is built from TRBV2 and TRBJ2-7; maybe TRBD1 (5 bases). CDR3 length equals 16 residues. With 2 bases removed from V and 5 bases from J, the gap between germline ends came to 19 bases. Germline V gives CDR1 SNHLY, CDR2 FYNNEI. The CDR3 loop is CASSEREAGKVDEQYF. DNA of the CDR3: TGTGCCAGCAGTGAAAGGGAAGCAGGGAAGGTTGACGAGCAGTACTTC.

In DNA form, the CDR3 reads TGTGCCAGCAGCCCGACGGGACAGGGCTATGGCTACACCTTC. It encodes CASSPTGQGYGYTF. The rearrangement joins TRBV7-2 to TRBJ1-2, with 9 nucleotides matching TRBD1. The CDR3 length is 14 residues. The germline V gene has CDR1 SGHTA and CDR2 FQGNSA. V trimming: 5 bases; J trimming: 4 bases; junction bases outside the gene matches: 5.

The V call is TRBV2, the J call TRBJ2-2; 12 bases map to TRBD2. V lost 5 bases and J lost 7; bases outside the gene matches: 5. The CDR3 loop spans 15 amino acids. Germline V gives CDR1 SNHLY, CDR2 FYNNEI. For the CDR3, the DNA is TGTGCCAGCAGTCTAGCGGGGGGGCCGAACGGGGAGCTGTTTTTT. Translated: CASSLAGGPNGELFF.

V usage is TRBV19 and J usage is TRBJ1-2; maybe TRBD1 (6 bases). CDR1 and CDR2 (germline): LNHDA, SQIVND (reference sequence). V lost 3 bases to trimming and J lost 4 bases, with 12 bases between them. This CDR3 has 14 amino acids. CDR3 nucleotide sequence: TGTGCCAGTAGTATTGTTGGGACAAGCTATGGCTACACCTTC. It translates to CASSIVGTSYGYTF.

The chain recombines TRBV19 with TRBJ1-1, with TRBD1 matching 7 bases. This CDR3 region has 15 residues. Germline CDR1 is LNHDA and CDR2 is SQIVND (reference sequence). With V trimmed by 8 bases and J by 1 base, 10 bases remained unmatched. CDR3 DNA: TGTGCCAGTTCCCCCAGGGGGACAGAGAACACTGAAGCTTTCTTT. Translated, it gives CASSPRGTENTEAFF.

The chain couples TRBV24-1 to TRBJ2-2; weak D call: TRBD1 (6 bases). This CDR3 contains 15 residues. Deletions cut 7 bases from V and 1 base from J, with 12 bases between. Germline V gene sequence: CDR1 KGHDR, CDR2 SFDVKD. The CDR3 DNA follows: TGTGCCACCAGCTCCAGGGGCGAGAACACCGGGGAGCTGTTTTTT. Translated: CATSSRGENTGELFF.

The V gene is TRBV7-8, the J gene TRBJ2-3; TRBD1 aligns across 11 bases. Unmatched junction bases numbered 6, after V lost 6 bases and J lost 4 bases. The CDR3 runs to 15 residues. Germline V gives CDR1 SGHVS, CDR2 FQNEAQ. The CDR3 DNA sequence: TGTGCCAGCAGTCGAGGACAGGGGGCATCAGATACGCAGTATTTT. Translated, it gives CASSRGQGASDTQYF.

The chain links TRBV19 to TRBJ1-4, with 11 bases identical to TRBD1. The CDR3 length is 14 residues. V shed 6 bases, J shed 7 bases, and the junction held 4 bases outside the gene matches. Per germline, CDR1 LNHDA and CDR2 SQIVND (reference sequence). CDR3 DNA sequence: TGTGCCAGTAGGTACGGGACAGGGGGTGAAAAACTGTTTTTT. Its protein product is CASRYGTGGEKLFF.

V gene TRBV6-2 or TRBV6-3 combines with J gene TRBJ2-7; maybe TRBD1 (5 bases). Trimming took 1 base from V and 0 from J, leaving 7 bases between them. CDR1 MNHEY and CDR2 SVGEGT come from the germline V gene. The CDR3 is 14 residues long. This chain's CDR3 is CASSYLTDSYEQYF. The CDR3 DNA follows: TGTGCCAGCAGTTACTTGACAGACTCCTACGAGCAGTACTTC.

This clone was recorded once. This rearrangement joins TRBV6-6 to TRBJ1-6, with D perhaps matching TRBD1 (5 bases). V gave up 8 bases and J gave up 9 bases, with 11 bases separating them. This CDR3 comprises 12 residues. Germline assignment: CDR1 MNHNY and CDR2 SVGAGI (reference sequence). In nucleotides, the CDR3 is TGTGCCAGCGACCACGGGGGTTCACCCCTCCACTTT. It encodes CASDHGGSPLHF.

The CDR3 sequence: CASSLGPGTGSDTEAFF. CDR3 DNA: TGTGCCAGCAGCTTAGGCCCCGGGACAGGTTCGGACACTGAAGCTTTCTTT. The chain carries TRBV13 and TRBJ1-1, with TRBD1 matching over 8 bases. The CDR3 sequence is 17 residues long. In germline, CDR1 is PRHDT, CDR2 FYEKMQ (reference sequence). V gave up 0 bases and J gave up 3 bases; unmatched junction bases: 9.

The CDR3: CVLPMGGLGEKLFF. The DNA of the CDR3 is TGTGTCCTCCCCATGGGGGGGTTGGGTGAAAAACTGTTTTTT. The rearrangement uses TRBV30 and TRBJ1-4, with D maybe TRBD1 (5 bases). The germline V gene has CDR1 GTSNPN and CDR2 SVGIG (reference sequence). The CDR3 covers 14 residues.

The CDR3 region has the DNA TGTGCCAGCAGTTCCGGACAGGTTTCGATTTCGTTCTTC. It encodes CASSSGQVSISFF. This chain connects TRBV12-3 or TRBV12-4 to TRBJ2-1; 7 bases align to TRBD1. The CDR3 is made up of 13 amino acids. V shed 4 bases and J 15 bases; nucleotides not matched to a gene: 12.

The rearrangement joins TRBV28 to TRBJ2-3; TRBD2 agrees at 13 bases. The CDR3 extends over 15 amino acids. V was pared by 6 bases and J by 5 bases, with 5 bases of the junction left unmatched. Germline CDR1 MDHEN, CDR2 SYDVKM. The CDR3 nucleotides read TGTGCCAGCAGCCTGACTAGCGGGGGGTTAGATACGCAGTATTTT. It is translated as CASSLTSGGLDTQYF.

This chain connects TRBV14 to TRBJ2-2, with D unresolved. V gave up 1 base and J gave up 9 bases, with 12 bases separating them. CDR1 is SGHDN, CDR2 FVKESK, per germline. This CDR3 has 14 amino acids. As DNA, the CDR3 is TGTGCCAGCAGCCAAGGTGGCGGTTGGAGGGAGCTGTTTTTT. Residues: CASSQGGGWRELFF.

The chain carries TRBV12-5 and TRBJ1-2; TRBD1 might be the D (6 bases). The CDR3 length is 14 residues. V was trimmed by 1 base and J by 5 bases, leaving 11 bases between them. The germline V gene has CDR1 LGHNT and CDR2 FRNRAP. The CDR3 spells CASGLGKDRYGYTF. As DNA, the CDR3 is TGTGCTAGTGGTTTGGGAAAGGACAGATATGGCTACACCTTC.

This chain connects TRBV19 to TRBJ2-7; tentatively, D is TRBD2 (5 bases). V was trimmed by 1 base and J by 2 bases, leaving 9 bases between them. The CDR3 is made up of 14 amino acids. Germline V CDR1 and CDR2: LNHDA, SQIVND (reference sequence). For the CDR3, the DNA is TGTGCCAGTAGTATAGGAGGGCTACCCTACGAGCAGTACTTC. Translation gives CASSIGGLPYEQYF.

This chain links TRBV7-2 with TRBJ2-2; 11 nucleotides align to TRBD2. J lost 4 bases, V lost 5 bases, and 3 bases had no gene match. CDR3 length: 15 amino acids. Germline V gene data show CDR1 as SGHTA and CDR2 as FQGNSA. CDR3 DNA: TGTGCCAGCAGCAACGGACTAGCGGGCACCGGGGAGCTGTTTTTT. Translated, it gives CASSNGLAGTGELFF.

The V call is TRBV6-1, the J call TRBJ1-1; 11 bases map to TRBD1. Trimming cost V 7 bases and J 5 bases; bases outside gene matches: 6. The CDR3 covers 14 residues. CDR1 and CDR2 from the germline V gene are MNHNS and SASEGT. The CDR3 spells CASNLDRGRTEAFF. DNA for the CDR3: TGTGCCAGCAACCTGGACAGGGGGCGAACTGAAGCTTTCTTT.

The chain carries TRBV6-5 and TRBJ2-2, with D possibly TRBD2 on 5 matching bases. Trimming shortened V by 3 bases and J by 4 bases, and 9 bases separated the two germline ends. CDR3 size: 14 residues. CDR1 and CDR2 (germline): MNHEY, SVGAGI. The CDR3 nucleotides read TGTGCCAGCAGTTATGGACTGGCCACCGGGGAGCTGTTTTTT. Translation gives CASSYGLATGELFF.